This TCR beta chain was observed in a study of shared clonotypes between healthy human individuals. Looking at the study overall: CD8 memory received one plate per donor, CD8 naive two, CD4 memory three and CD4 naive three. Study observations and caveats: Lower generation probabilities were found for non-shared clonotypes than for those shared by all four donors. Incomplete sequencing of sorted subsets was indicated by rarefaction despite large depth.

In the original analysis: Junction-only sequences produced by ImmunoSEQ had no quality scores, so filtering differed. Profiled with immunoSEQ multiplex PCR; TCRdb holds only in-frame clones, not every one. That table gives V, J and clone size, and the DNA gave D and trimming. The sample lists about a million clones, approximately 70% occurring once. CDR3 length: 14 amino acids. Trimming left V 5 bases short and J 2 bases short, with 9 bases between. Germline lookup yields CDR1 SGHTA and CDR2 FQGTGA. The table lists this clone with a count of one. Antigen: not known. The TCR was taken from a man aged 18 to 29 in good health. The sample taken for sequencing was memory CD4+ T cells sorted from blood. Subset specified: CD45RA-negative fraction. The rearrangement uses TRBV7-3 and TRBJ2-2; D is unclear. The CDR3 here is CASSPWRNTGELFF. CDR3 in DNA: TGTGCCAGCAGCCCCTGGCGTAACACCGGGGAGCTGTTTTTT.